This T cell receptor beta chain originates from a study of OX40 agonist ivuxolimab in advanced cancers. Study summary: Partial responses occurred in three patients (one hepatocellular carcinoma, two cutaneous melanoma).

Notes on the study in general: Among T cells, CD8+ cells averaged more expanded clones than CD4+ cells. Expansion of clones was among the lowest in partial responders at 0.1-3.0 mg/kg.

Baseline was the first blood sampling point, followed by cycle 4 day 1 and cycle 7 day 1. To note about this clone: Its antigen remains unknown.

Germline loops: CDR1 MNHEY, CDR2 SMNVEV (reference sequence). CDR3 size: 13 residues. Trimming took 4 bases from V and 8 from J, leaving 11 bases between them. Here immunoSEQ multiplex PCR was the method, and the copy in TCRdb shows in-frame clones only, minus some. The sample holds roughly 60,000 clones, around nine tenths seen once. The rearrangement uses TRBV27 and TRBJ1-4, with D uncertain. The receptor was isolated from an adult with an advanced solid tumor such as melanoma, head and neck, liver or kidney cancer. Source: CD4+ or CD8+ T cells sorted from blood, taken in a trial of the OX40 agonist ivuxolimab. CDR3 nucleotides: TGTGCCAGCAGTTCCGGACTCGGGGAAAAACTGTTTTTT. Amino acids: CASSSGLGEKLFF.